This TCR beta chain was recorded in a study of cytomegalovirus exposure and HLA in healthy donors. Findings of the study overall: The study put about 180 TCR beta chains on its list as cytomegalovirus-associated. In an earlier analysis, in some 540 donors, most V segments appeared productive either ~90% or ~30% of the time. Across HLA loci, a later analysis found differing TCR association rates, with DRB1 most and HLA-C fewest. One variant, a missense change in DCLRE1C, was linked in a later analysis to TCR beta V- and J-gene trimming.

This CDR3 region has 13 residues. Trimming removed 2 bases at V and 2 bases at J, with 10 bases between. The germline V gene has CDR1 GTSNPN and CDR2 SVGIG (reference sequence). The PCR made use of 60 Vbeta and 13 Jbeta primers. Generated by immunoSEQ multiplex PCR, the TCRdb table keeps only in-frame clones and is missing some. The sample lists some 130,000 clones, around 77% occurring once. Notes on this clone: The target antigen is unknown.

This receptor was identified in a man aged 30 to 39 in good health. The source material was PBMCs. The chain joins TRBV30 to TRBJ2-7; a weak D match, TRBD2 (5 bases). The CDR3 DNA reads as TGTGCCTGGAGTAGAGGGTTCGCCTACGAGCAGTACTTC. This codes for CAWSRGFAYEQYF.